These 20 T cell receptor beta chains came from one sample sequenced in a study of blood T cell repertoires in COVID-19. The protocol was immunoSEQ multiplex PCR, while the TCRdb copy is restricted to in-frame clones and leaves out a portion. The sample lists 270,000 or so clones; 88% were seen once. The sample comprised PBMCs or T cells enriched from blood (not recorded which). The receptors were gathered from a woman in her thirties or forties with acute COVID-19.

V and J are TRBV18 and TRBJ2-7, with 10 nucleotides matching TRBD1. The CDR3 length is 15 residues. Trimming at V came to 4 bases and at J to 5 bases, leaving 8 bases not matched to a gene. Per germline, CDR1 KGHSH and CDR2 LQKENI. The CDR3 sequence: CASSQYRDRGNEQYF. The CDR3 coding sequence is TGTGCCAGCTCACAATACCGGGACAGGGGCAACGAGCAGTACTTC.

The chain uses TRBV14 and TRBJ2-1; 8 positions agree with TRBD1. The germline gives CDR1 SGHDN, CDR2 FVKESK. The V and J ends lost 1 base and 4 bases, in that order; junction bases with no gene match: 3. This CDR3 contains 15 residues. CDR3 region: CASSQGTGPYNEQFF. The CDR3 region has the DNA TGTGCCAGCAGCCAAGGGACAGGGCCTTACAATGAGCAGTTCTTC.

This sequence joins TRBV28 and TRBJ1-5; D is undetermined. This CDR3 is built from 13 residues. The V gene's germline CDR1 is MDHEN and CDR2 SYDVKM. Trimming stripped 6 bases from V and 3 bases from J, with 9 bases between. The CDR3 spells CASRWENNQPQHF. CDR3 DNA sequence: TGTGCCAGCAGATGGGAGAACAATCAGCCCCAGCATTTT.

The V call is TRBV11-2, the J call TRBJ2-1; D possibly corresponds to TRBD1 (6 bases). Germline values: CDR1 SGHAT, CDR2 FQNNGV. CDR3 size: 15 residues. Trimming shortened V by 0 bases and J by 0 bases, and 6 bases separated the two germline ends. The CDR3 bases are TGTGCCAGCAGCTTAGAACAGGGCTCCTACAATGAGCAGTTCTTC. Its translation is CASSLEQGSYNEQFF. The variable domain in full, with the rest retrieved from reference TRBV11-2 and TRBJ2-1, is EAGVAQSPRYKIIEKRQSVAFWCNPISGHATLYWYQQILGQGPKLLIQFQNNGVVDDSQLPKDRFSAERLKGVDSTLKIQPAKLEDSAVYLCASSLEQGSYNEQFFGPGTRLTVL.

The V and J genes are TRBV28 and TRBJ1-5, with 7 bases matching TRBD1. The CDR3 contains 16 residues. Germline V gives CDR1 MDHEN, CDR2 SYDVKM. The V gene end was trimmed by 2 bases and the J gene end by 7 bases; junction bases not matched to a gene: 11. In DNA, the CDR3 is TGTGCCAGCAGTTTAGGCCCCCCAGGGGGGAGACAGCCCCAGCATTTT. It encodes CASSLGPPGGRQPQHF.

This chain connects TRBV10-3 to TRBJ1-1; the match to TRBD1 covers 8 bases. The CDR3 runs 17 residues. The germline V gene has CDR1 ENHRY and CDR2 SYGVKD. With V trimmed by 10 bases and J by 2 bases, 18 bases remained unmatched. The CDR3 sequence: CATRGGWNRGNNTEAFF. In DNA, the CDR3 is TGTGCCACCAGGGGAGGATGGAACAGGGGGAATAACACTGAAGCTTTCTTT.

This clone occurred once. V is TRBV28 and J is TRBJ1-1, with 9 bases lining up with TRBD1. The CDR3 has 19 residues. V trimming: 4 bases; J trimming: 1 base; junction bases outside the gene matches: 16. Germline V CDR1 and CDR2: MDHEN, SYDVKM. The CDR3 here is CASSSPYHRGPGGNTEAFF. DNA of the CDR3: TGTGCCAGCAGTTCTCCCTATCACAGGGGGCCGGGGGGGAACACTGAAGCTTTCTTT.

The CDR3: CAISEGARGQKTQYF. The CDR3 nucleotides are TGTGCCATCAGTGAGGGGGCGAGGGGACAAAAGACCCAGTACTTC. The genes are TRBV10-3 and TRBJ2-5; TRBD1 is a possible D gene (6 bases). V was shortened by 2 bases and J by 6 bases, with 16 bases between the two germline ends. The germline V gene encodes CDR1 ENHRY and CDR2 SYGVKD. The CDR3 has 15 residues.

The rearrangement uses TRBV5-4 and TRBJ2-1; D possibly corresponds to TRBD2 (5 bases). Per the germline V gene, CDR1 is SGHNT and CDR2 is YYREEE (reference sequence). CDR3 length: 16 amino acids. Trimming stripped 3 bases from V and 2 bases from J, with 15 bases between. The DNA for the CDR3 is TGTGCCAGCAGCTCTCCTACCGGGGAGACCTACAATGAGCAGTTCTTC. It encodes CASSSPTGETYNEQFF.

The chain has TRBV24-1 and TRBJ2-1, with TRBD2 matching 8 bases. V gave up 2 bases and J gave up 3 bases; unmatched junction bases: 11. CDR3 length: 18 amino acids. In germline, CDR1 is KGHDR, CDR2 SFDVKD. The CDR3 spells CATSDSSLSGRGYNEQFF. The CDR3, as DNA: TGTGCCACCAGTGATTCCTCATTGTCCGGGAGGGGCTACAATGAGCAGTTCTTC.

This clone occurred a few times. The chain joins TRBV29-1 to TRBJ2-7, with 10 bases identical to TRBD1. The CDR3 loop spans 12 amino acids. V lost 6 bases to trimming and J lost 7 bases; unmatched junction nucleotides: 6. Germline V CDR1 and CDR2: SQVTM, ANQGSEA. The CDR3 DNA sequence: TGCAGCGTGCGACAGGGGGCTGAGGAGCAGTACTTC. It is translated as CSVRQGAEEQYF.

The rearrangement links TRBV18 to TRBJ1-5, with TRBD1 matching 9 bases. Germline CDR1 reads KGHSH; CDR2 reads LQKENI. The CDR3 has 14 amino acids. Trimming cost V 2 bases and J 6 bases; bases outside gene matches: 2. The chain's CDR3 is CASSPGTGSQPQHF. The DNA of the CDR3 is TGTGCCAGCTCACCAGGGACAGGGAGTCAGCCCCAGCATTTT.

This chain joins TRBV24-1 and TRBJ2-5; TRBD1 agrees at 7 bases. The germline V gene encodes CDR1 KGHDR and CDR2 SFDVKD. V dropped 3 bases and J dropped 5; count of bases not matched to a gene: 2. The CDR3 runs to 13 residues. Here the CDR3 reads CATSDHRGETQYF. CDR3 bases: TGTGCCACCAGTGATCACAGGGGTGAGACCCAGTACTTC.

The CDR3 DNA sequence: TGTGCCAGCGCCGGGACAGACAAAGAGACCCAGTACTTC. This sequence encodes CASAGTDKETQYF. This chain connects TRBV2 to TRBJ2-5, with TRBD1 identical over 7 bases. The CDR3 covers 13 residues. V gave up 8 bases and J gave up 3 bases; unmatched junction bases: 6. Germline V gene data show CDR1 as SNHLY and CDR2 as FYNNEI.

This rearrangement joins TRBV7-9 to TRBJ2-7; TRBD2 might be the D (7 bases). The V gene's germline CDR1 is SEHNR and CDR2 FQNEAQ (reference sequence). The CDR3 covers 14 residues. V was trimmed by 5 bases and J by 3 bases, leaving 14 bases between them. The CDR3 spells CASSPRGGLYEQYV. DNA of the CDR3: TGTGCCAGCAGCCCGAGGGGGGGTCTCTACGAGCAGTACGTC.

The genes are TRBV5-6 and TRBJ2-1; a weak D match, TRBD1 (6 bases). Germline CDR1 SGHDT, CDR2 YYEEEE. This CDR3 is 16 amino acids long. Trimming left V 3 bases short and J 9 bases short, with 22 bases between. The CDR3 DNA reads as TGTGCCAGCAGCTCGACACGGACAGATAGGTCCCTTGAGCAGTTCTTC. Residues: CASSSTRTDRSLEQFF.

This chain uses TRBV5-6 with TRBJ1-1; weak D call: TRBD1 (6 bases). The CDR3 is 11 residues long. Per germline, CDR1 SGHDT and CDR2 YYEEEE. V was clipped by 5 bases and J by 10 bases, with 12 bases between them. CDR3 bases: TGTGCCAGCAGGGCGAGGGGGGGAGCTTTCTTT. Amino acid sequence: CASRARGGAFF.

The chain recombines TRBV20-1 with TRBJ1-1; D perhaps matches TRBD1 (6 bases). This CDR3 spans 13 amino acids. Germline CDR1 and CDR2: DFQATT and SNEGSKA (reference sequence). Trimming removed 6 bases at V and 9 bases at J, with 20 bases between. The CDR3 DNA is TGCAGTGCCAGTAAGAGGGACATTGGGAAAGCTTTCTTT. It translates to CSASKRDIGKAFF.

The chain is built from TRBV3-1 (or the pseudogene TRBV3-2) and TRBJ1-5; D not resolved. The CDR3 length is 14 residues. The germline V and J ends were trimmed by 0 bases and 3 bases, with 6 bases remaining between them. Per germline, CDR1 LGHDT and CDR2 YNNKEL (reference sequence). The CDR3 DNA is TGTGCCAGCAGCCAAGACATCAACAATCAGCCCCAGCATTTT. Amino acids: CASSQDINNQPQHF.

The chain recombines TRBV19 with TRBJ1-1; D uncertain. The CDR3 extends over 16 amino acids. CDR1 is LNHDA and CDR2 is SQIVND in the germline V gene (reference sequence). V lost 0 bases and J lost 0, with 11 bases in between. DNA for the CDR3: TGTGCCAGTAGTATAGATCCGAGCGGGCTGAACACTGAAGCTTTCTTT. It translates to CASSIDPSGLNTEAFF.